The TCR beta chain under discussion was sequenced for a study of human CD8 memory T cell subsets. UMI-labeled 5' RACE generated the TCR beta libraries. TCRdb re-called the 5' RACE reads and shows each CDR3 protein once, DNA omitted. The sample totals roughly 11,000 distinct CDR3 sequences. In germline, CDR1 is WSHSY, CDR2 SAAADI. CDR3 size: 14 residues. The specimen was CD8+ T cells from PBMCs. This receptor was taken from a human donor in good health. The rearrangement links TRBV10-2 to TRBJ2-2. CDR3 protein: CASSYLIGTGELFF.